The 27 T cell receptor beta chains below all came from one sample that was sequenced in a study of T-cell memory formation after mild COVID-19. TCRdb called the 5' RACE reads again in MiXCR, with one record for every CDR3 protein. The data hold some 210,000 distinct CDR3 sequences, with approximately 20% observed a single time. The sample was PBMCs or a T cell subset sorted from them (not recorded which). These receptors all come from an adult woman who had mild COVID-19 (a few samples of this study predate the infection). Cell type and time point are not known.

This clonotype came up a few times. The genes are TRBV2 and TRBJ2-1; D remains unclear. Germline assignment: CDR1 SNHLY and CDR2 FYNNEI. With 8 bases removed from V and 9 bases from J, the gap between germline ends came to 17 bases. This CDR3 contains 13 residues. The CDR3 region has the DNA TGTGCCAGCCAGTTGACTGCTTCGGGTGAGCAGTTCTTC. This gives the protein CASQLTASGEQFF.

J is TRBJ2-5 and V is TRBV7-2; 7 bases map to TRBD2. Losses at the gene ends were 8 bases for V and 3 bases for J; bases not matched to a gene: 6. The CDR3 is 13 residues long. In germline, CDR1 is SGHTA, CDR2 FQGNSA. CDR3 region: CASGGGRKETQYF. For the CDR3, the DNA is TGTGCCAGCGGGGGGGGTCGGAAAGAGACCCAGTACTTC.

This chain connects TRBV7-3 to TRBJ2-3; 8 bases map to TRBD2. This CDR3 spans 17 amino acids. The V and J ends lost 3 bases and 3 bases, in that order; junction bases with no gene match: 11. Germline CDR1 and CDR2: SGHTA and FQGTGA. CDR3 residues: CASSLASGGGPTDTQYF. CDR3 sequence (DNA): TGTGCCAGCAGCTTGGCATCCGGGGGGGGCCCAACAGATACGCAGTATTTT.

In the case of this clonotype: At one of its ends the junction is not consistent with the germline gene, which may arise from a read error. The V and J genes are TRBV9 and TRBJ2-3, with 11 nucleotides matching TRBD2. Germline CDR1 and CDR2: SGDLS and YYNGEE. The length of the CDR3 is 16 residues. The CDR3 protein is CASTVSSSGRTDTQYF. CDR3 DNA: TGTGCCAGCACCGTATCGTCTAGCGGGAGGACAGATACGCAGTATTTT.

CDR3 residues: CASSPSLNNEQFF. The CDR3 region has the DNA TGCGCCAGCAGTCCCTCCTTGAACAATGAGCAGTTCTTC. The rearrangement links TRBV5-1 to TRBJ2-1, with D hard to call. CDR3 size: 13 residues. The V and J ends lost 5 bases and 5 bases respectively, with 11 bases between them. Germline V gene data show CDR1 as SGHRS and CDR2 as YFSETQ.

The genes are TRBV6-1 and TRBJ2-4; 9 nucleotides agree with TRBD2. The CDR3 contains 15 residues. Germline lookup yields CDR1 MNHNS and CDR2 SASEGT. V lost 7 bases and J lost 6; bases outside the gene matches: 10. The CDR3 loop is CASNSGGQTRNIQYF. The CDR3 coding sequence is TGTGCCAGCAACAGCGGGGGGCAGACCCGAAACATTCAGTACTTC.

This clonotype was detected only a few times. This sequence joins TRBV7-3 and TRBJ1-6, with 7 bases that match TRBD1. CDR3 length: 14 amino acids. J was trimmed by 9 bases and V by 3 bases; bases with no gene match: 5. From germline, CDR1 is SGHTA and CDR2 FQGTGA. The CDR3, as DNA: TGTGCCAGCAGCTTCGGCCAGGGGGGTTCACCCCTCCACTTT. This encodes CASSFGQGGSPLHF.

A few counts support this clonotype. The J gene is TRBJ2-1, the V gene TRBV12-5; TRBD2 matches at 8 bases. The length of the CDR3 is 15 residues. V was pared by 4 bases and J by 4 bases, with 6 bases of the junction left unmatched. Germline lookup yields CDR1 LGHNT and CDR2 FRNRAP. In nucleotides, the CDR3 is TGTGCTAGTGGTTCCCCTAGCGGGCGTTACAATGAGCAGTTCTTC. Amino acids: CASGSPSGRYNEQFF.

V usage is TRBV7-2 and J usage is TRBJ2-1; 12 positions match TRBD2. CDR3 length: 16 amino acids. Germline CDR1 is SGHTA and CDR2 is FQGNSA. The V segment lost 5 bases and the J segment 4 bases; nucleotides outside the gene matches: 6. The CDR3 protein is CASSHGLAGFYNEQFF. CDR3 nucleotide sequence: TGTGCCAGCAGCCACGGACTAGCGGGGTTTTACAATGAGCAGTTCTTC.

This clonotype has just a few counts. This sequence joins TRBV5-1 and TRBJ2-7, with TRBD1 as a possible D gene (6 bases). The CDR3 runs 16 residues. V shed 0 bases and J shed 6 bases, with 19 bases lying between them. Germline assignment: CDR1 SGHRS and CDR2 YFSETQ. Written as DNA, the CDR3 is TGCGCCAGCAGCTTGGCCGCAGACAGGAGGTCCGGCGAGCAGTACTTC. Amino acids: CASSLAADRRSGEQYF.

This clonotype was seen more than once but under ten times. The rearrangement joins TRBV5-1 to TRBJ1-1, with 8 bases aligning to TRBD1. V lost 0 bases, J lost 8 bases, and 6 bases stayed unmatched. CDR1 SGHRS and CDR2 YFSETQ come from the germline V gene. The CDR3 covers 14 residues. In nucleotides, the CDR3 is TGCGCCAGCAGCTTGGAGACAGGGGTTTGGGAAGCTTTCTTT. As protein: CASSLETGVWEAFF. Using reference TRBV5-1 and TRBJ1-1 for the parts outside the CDR3, the full variable domain is KAGVTQTPRYLIKTRGQQVTLSCSPISGHRSVSWYQQTPGQGLQFLFEYFSETQRNKGNFPGRFSGRQFSNSRSEMNVSTLELGDSALYLCASSLETGVWEAFFGQGTRLTVV.

This clonotype has a handful of counts. This chain uses TRBV15 with TRBJ2-4; 10 nucleotides match TRBD2. The trim removed 1 base at V and 8 bases at J, leaving 2 bases unmatched. CDR3 length: 14 amino acids. Per germline, CDR1 LNHNV and CDR2 YYDKDF (reference sequence). The CDR3 loop is CATSRVAGGDIQYF. Written as DNA, the CDR3 is TGTGCCACCAGCAGAGTAGCGGGAGGAGACATTCAGTACTTC.

This clonotype was seen ten or more times. The CDR3 nucleotides read TGCGCCAGCAGCCAAGATAGGGGACAGGAAGCTTTCTTT. This translates into CASSQDRGQEAFF. The V call is TRBV4-3, the J call TRBJ1-1; 7 nucleotides match TRBD1. V trimming: 0 bases; J trimming: 8 bases; junction bases outside the gene matches: 3. Germline loops: CDR1 LGHNA, CDR2 YSLEER. The CDR3 totals 13 residues.

The chain has TRBV9 and TRBJ2-3; 8 bases agree with TRBD2. CDR1 SGDLS and CDR2 YYNGEE come from the germline V gene. V trimming: 0 bases; J trimming: 4 bases; junction bases outside the gene matches: 7. The CDR3 totals 16 residues. The CDR3: CASSVGTSWGSDTQYF. DNA of the CDR3: TGTGCCAGCAGCGTAGGGACTAGCTGGGGTTCAGATACGCAGTATTTT.

Within the sample, this clonotype is medium-sized. The V call is TRBV20-1, the J call TRBJ2-1; TRBD2 aligns across 10 bases. Germline V CDR1 and CDR2: DFQATT, SNEGSKA (reference sequence). V was pared by 0 bases and J by 9 bases, with 8 bases of the junction left unmatched. The CDR3 consists of 15 residues. CDR3 region: CSARDWLAGVGEQFF. CDR3 in DNA: TGCAGTGCTAGAGATTGGCTAGCGGGAGTGGGTGAGCAGTTCTTC.

This clonotype was seen a handful of times. The chain employs TRBV12-3 or TRBV12-4 and TRBJ2-3; possibly TRBD2 for D (6 bases). The CDR3 runs 14 residues. V lost 6 bases, J lost 6 bases, and 16 bases lay in between. CDR3 amino acids: CASRRLGHGDTQYF. CDR3 sequence (DNA): TGTGCCAGCAGGCGACTAGGACACGGGGATACGCAGTATTTT.

The chain joins TRBV7-6 to TRBJ2-2; D uncertain. V was cut by 0 bases and J by 6 bases, with 5 bases left in between. The CDR3 runs 13 residues. Per the germline V gene, CDR1 is SGHVS and CDR2 is FNYEAQ. The CDR3 protein is CASSLAWSGELFF. The CDR3 coding sequence is TGTGCCAGCAGCTTAGCGTGGTCCGGGGAGCTGTTTTTT.

The chain joins TRBV20-1 to TRBJ1-2; D is perhaps TRBD1 (6 bases). The CDR3 length is 13 residues. V lost 6 bases, J lost 6 bases, and 17 bases lay in between. The germline V gene has CDR1 DFQATT and CDR2 SNEGSKA (reference sequence). Written as DNA, the CDR3 is TGCAGTGCCCGGGGGGCCCAGGGAGATGGCTACACCTTC. This encodes CSARGAQGDGYTF.

This clonotype was picked up a small number of times. The J gene is TRBJ1-1, the V gene TRBV2; a possible D gene is TRBD1 (6 bases). CDR3 length equals 14 residues. With 6 bases removed from V and 1 base from J, the gap between germline ends came to 12 bases. Germline loops: CDR1 SNHLY, CDR2 FYNNEI. CDR3 region: CASSPDSPNTEAFF. The CDR3 DNA sequence: TGTGCCAGCAGCCCGGACAGCCCGAACACTGAAGCTTTCTTT.

This clonotype was seen a handful of times. The chain links TRBV6-1 to TRBJ1-1, with 11 bases matching TRBD1. The CDR3 runs to 13 residues. The ends lost 7 bases at V and 5 bases at J; junction bases unmatched: 3. CDR1 and CDR2 from the germline V gene are MNHNS and SASEGT. CDR3 in amino acids: CASTRDRGTEAFF. The CDR3 DNA follows: TGTGCCAGCACTCGGGACAGGGGGACTGAAGCTTTCTTT.

The chain uses TRBV5-6 and TRBJ2-7; possibly TRBD1 for D (7 bases). The germline gives CDR1 SGHDT, CDR2 YYEEEE. V was cut by 9 bases and J by 6 bases, with 13 bases left in between. The CDR3 is 11 residues long. This CDR3 is CATRGEGEQYF. The CDR3 DNA reads TGTGCCACCAGGGGGGAAGGCGAGCAGTACTTC.

The sample holds a few counts of this clonotype. The V call is TRBV25-1, the J call TRBJ2-1; D call uncertain. The CDR3 loop spans 13 amino acids. V was shortened by 0 bases and J by 9 bases, with 9 bases between the two germline ends. From germline, CDR1 is MGHDK and CDR2 SYGVNS. CDR3 coding DNA: TGTGCCAGCAGTGAATATCAGCGCGGTGAGCAGTTCTTC. This translates into CASSEYQRGEQFF. Supplemented by reference TRBV25-1 and TRBJ2-1, the full variable domain reads EADIYQTPRYLVIGTGKKITLECSQTMGHDKMYWYQQDPGMELHLIHYSYGVNSTEKGDLSSESTVSRIRTEHFPLTLESARPSHTSQYLCASSEYQRGEQFFGPGTRLTVL.

The chain carries TRBV5-1 and TRBJ2-6; D perhaps matches TRBD1 (5 bases). CDR3 length: 16 amino acids. Trimming left V 0 bases short and J 2 bases short, with 9 bases between. From germline, CDR1 is SGHRS and CDR2 YFSETQ. CDR3 sequence: CASSLAAGTGANVLTF. As DNA, the CDR3 is TGCGCCAGCAGCTTGGCGGCAGGGACTGGGGCCAACGTCCTGACTTTC.

CDR3 sequence: CASRRTSTDTQYF. In nucleotides, the CDR3 is TGTGCCAGCAGACGGACTAGCACAGATACGCAGTATTTT. This chain connects TRBV6-1 to TRBJ2-3, with D tentatively TRBD2 (5 bases). This CDR3 comprises 13 residues. V dropped 6 bases and J dropped 0 bases, with 7 bases sitting between them. Germline V gene lookup returns CDR1 MNHNS and CDR2 SASEGT.

The chain combines TRBV9 with TRBJ2-3; 14 positions agree with TRBD2. The CDR3 loop spans 16 amino acids. Germline trimming cut 3 bases from V and 5 bases from J; bases unmatched to any gene: 5. The germline V gene encodes CDR1 SGDLS and CDR2 YYNGEE. CDR3 sequence reads: CASSGRLAGGVDTQYF. CDR3 in DNA: TGTGCCAGCAGCGGCCGACTAGCGGGAGGGGTAGATACGCAGTATTTT. Filled out from reference TRBV9 and TRBJ2-3, the complete variable domain reads DSGVTQTPKHLITATGQRVTLRCSPRSGDLSVYWYQQSLDQGLQFLIQYYNGEERAKGNILERFSAQQFPDLHSELNLSSLELGDSALYFCASSGRLAGGVDTQYFGPGTRLTVL.

The CDR3 nucleotides read TGTGCCTGGAGTGGTGGGGCTACGGACACTGAAGCTTTCTTT. Translation: CAWSGGATDTEAFF. The V call is TRBV30, the J call TRBJ1-1; D may be TRBD1 (5 bases). Germline V gene data show CDR1 as GTSNPN and CDR2 as SVGIG (reference sequence). V was clipped by 1 base and J by 3 bases, with 12 bases between them. There are 14 residues in the CDR3.

The rearrangement links TRBV20-1 to TRBJ2-2, with 8 bases aligning to TRBD1. From germline, CDR1 is DFQATT and CDR2 SNEGSKA (reference sequence). V was pared by 3 bases and J by 4 bases, with 7 bases of the junction left unmatched. The CDR3 covers 15 residues. The CDR3 loop reads CSASLTTGATGELFF. The CDR3 DNA reads as TGCAGTGCTAGTCTTACGACAGGGGCCACCGGGGAGCTGTTTTTT.